The 20 T cell receptor beta chains below were found in one sample sequenced in a study of blood T cell repertoires in COVID-19. The table came from immunoSEQ multiplex PCR; TCRdb's copy has only in-frame clones and leaves some out. Seen here are roughly 100,000 clones, approximately 88% observed once, and the top ten hold 9.5% to 15%. Sequenced: peripheral blood. These receptor sequences come from a human donor in a cohort sampled during active COVID-19.

The rearrangement uses TRBV12-3 or TRBV12-4 and TRBJ2-7, with a tentative D call TRBD2 (5 bases). The CDR3 sequence is 12 residues long. The V and J ends lost 8 bases and 5 bases respectively, with 13 bases between them. The CDR3 here is CASRGAGNEQYF. Written as DNA, the CDR3 is TGTGCCAGCCGGGGAGCCGGCAACGAGCAGTACTTC.

The chain couples TRBV3-1 (or the pseudogene TRBV3-2) to TRBJ1-1; D not certain. From germline, CDR1 is LGHDT and CDR2 YNNKEL (reference sequence). V dropped 4 bases and J dropped 5 bases, with 11 bases sitting between them. This CDR3 is built from 13 residues. CDR3 DNA: TGTGCCAGCAGCCCTATCCTAGGTACTGAAGCTTTCTTT. It specifies CASSPILGTEAFF.

V gene TRBV7-3 combines with J gene TRBJ2-7; D is unclear. The CDR3 totals 14 residues. Germline loops: CDR1 SGHTA, CDR2 FQGTGA. V gave up 5 bases and J gave up 4 bases, with 15 bases separating them. The CDR3 sequence: CASSPSASTYEQYF. DNA for the CDR3: TGTGCCAGCAGCCCGAGCGCCAGCACGTACGAGCAGTACTTC. The entire variable domain, with the rest obtained from reference TRBV7-3 and TRBJ2-7, is as follows: GAGVSQTPSNKVTEKGKYVELRCDPISGHTALYWYRQSLGQGPEFLIYFQGTGAADDSGLPNDRFFAVRPEGSVSTLKIQRTERGDSAVYLCASSPSASTYEQYFGPGTRLTVT.

V is TRBV4-1 and J is TRBJ1-6, with TRBD1 identical over 7 bases. There are 15 residues in the CDR3. V trimming: 7 bases; J trimming: 3 bases; junction bases outside the gene matches: 6. Germline CDR1 is MGHRA and CDR2 is YSYEKL. CDR3 sequence reads: CASTHQGVYNSPLHF. CDR3 in DNA: TGCGCCAGCACCCACCAGGGGGTCTATAATTCACCCCTCCACTTT.

The V gene is TRBV11-2, the J gene TRBJ2-1; 13 bases fit TRBD2. The CDR3 is made up of 17 amino acids. J gave up 4 bases and V 5 bases, and 8 bases lay outside the gene matches. Germline assignment: CDR1 SGHAT and CDR2 FQNNGV. CDR3 DNA sequence: TGTGCCAGCAGCGAACGCGCGACTAGCGGGGGGTACAATGAGCAGTTCTTC. This translates into CASSERATSGGYNEQFF.

This clone was observed a few times. V usage is TRBV10-2 and J usage is TRBJ1-1, with D possibly being TRBD1 (5 bases). V lost 8 bases and J lost 2, with 15 bases in between. CDR1 and CDR2 from the germline V gene are WSHSY and SAAADI. CDR3 size: 14 residues. The CDR3 loop reads CASRGRGFNTEAFF. The CDR3 nucleotides read TGCGCCAGCCGGGGGAGAGGTTTTAACACTGAAGCTTTCTTT.

On this clone: This specimen includes other DNA sequences encoding the same CDR3. This chain uses TRBV7-9 with TRBJ1-1; D not resolved. The CDR3 extends over 12 amino acids. The V and J ends lost 3 bases and 5 bases respectively, with 7 bases between them. Germline assignment: CDR1 SEHNR and CDR2 FQNEAQ (reference sequence). This chain's CDR3 is CASSFEGTEAFF. In DNA, the CDR3 is TGTGCCAGCAGCTTCGAGGGAACTGAAGCTTTCTTT. Full variable domain (rest looked up from reference TRBV7-9 and TRBJ1-1): DTGVSQNPRHKITKRGQNVTFRCDPISEHNRLYWYRQTLGQGPEFLTYFQNEAQLEKSRLLSDRFSAERPKGSFSTLEIQRTEQGDSAMYLCASSFEGTEAFFGQGTRLTVV.

This chain joins TRBV15 and TRBJ1-2; TRBD1 matches at 7 bases. The J segment lost 4 bases and the V segment lost 1 base, leaving 3 bases of the junction unmatched. In germline, CDR1 is LNHNV, CDR2 YYDKDF (reference sequence). The CDR3 has 14 residues. CDR3 sequence: CATSRVPGGYGYTF. Here the CDR3 DNA reads TGTGCCACCAGCAGAGTTCCAGGGGGCTATGGCTACACCTTC. Together with reference TRBV15 and TRBJ1-2, the CDR3 gives the full variable domain: DAMVIQNPRYQVTQFGKPVTLSCSQTLNHNVMYWYQQKSSQAPKLLFHYYDKDFNNEADTPDNFQSRRPNTSFCFLDIRSPGLGDTAMYLCATSRVPGGYGYTFGSGTRLTVV.

This clone appeared a few times. This sequence joins TRBV5-1 and TRBJ1-6; D may be TRBD1 (5 bases). Germline values: CDR1 SGHRS, CDR2 YFSETQ. The CDR3 totals 14 residues. Trimming cost V 3 bases and J 6 bases, with 10 bases left between them. CDR3 bases: TGCGCCAGCAGCTGGGACGGGAGTAATTCACCCCTCCACTTT. It codes for CASSWDGSNSPLHF.

The V and J genes are TRBV19 and TRBJ1-2, with D possibly TRBD1 on 6 matching bases. V was cut by 0 bases and J by 8 bases, with 10 bases left in between. The CDR3 runs 13 residues. Germline-derived CDR1 and CDR2 are LNHDA and SQIVND (reference sequence). CDR3 residues: CASSIDAGAGYTF. The CDR3 nucleotides are TGTGCCAGTAGTATAGACGCAGGGGCCGGCTACACCTTC.

The chain uses TRBV2 and TRBJ2-7, with no clear D. This CDR3 is built from 10 residues. Germline V gives CDR1 SNHLY, CDR2 FYNNEI. V dropped 9 bases and J dropped 5 bases, with 8 bases sitting between them. CDR3 sequence (DNA): TGTGCCAGTCGGAGAAACGAGCAGTACTTC. Its protein product is CASRRNEQYF.

This clone has more than one count but fewer than ten. The chain combines TRBV7-8 with TRBJ2-7; D may be TRBD1 (6 bases). This CDR3 contains 13 residues. Germline CDR1 reads SGHVS; CDR2 reads FQNEAQ. Trimming removed 0 bases from V and 5 bases from J, with 8 bases in between. The DNA for the CDR3 is TGTGCCAGCAGCTTAGCGGGGGCCCACGAGCAGTACTTC. This codes for CASSLAGAHEQYF.

This clone has only one observation. CDR3 in DNA: TGTGCCAGCAGCTTAGACGGGGGGGCTGGAGATACGCAGTATTTT. Its translation: CASSLDGGAGDTQYF. The chain recombines TRBV7-2 with TRBJ2-3, with 8 bases fitting TRBD2. This CDR3 comprises 15 residues. CDR1 is SGHTA and CDR2 is FQGNSA in the germline V gene. The V gene end was trimmed by 1 base and the J gene end by 5 bases; junction bases not matched to a gene: 5.

J is TRBJ1-1 and V is TRBV6-1; D is perhaps TRBD1 (5 bases). Trimming shortened V by 7 bases and J by 2 bases, and 11 bases separated the two germline ends. The CDR3 runs 13 residues. CDR1 is MNHNS and CDR2 is SASEGT in the germline V gene. The CDR3: CASTEGVNTEAFF. The CDR3 DNA is TGTGCCAGCACCGAAGGGGTTAACACTGAAGCTTTCTTT.

The chain links TRBV29-1 to TRBJ1-2; tentative D call: TRBD1 (5 bases). CDR3 length: 10 residues. Germline-derived CDR1 and CDR2 are SQVTM and ANQGSEA. Trimming stripped 4 bases from V and 8 bases from J, with 8 bases between. As DNA, the CDR3 is TGCAGCGTTGCGGGGGACGGCTACACCTTC. This encodes CSVAGDGYTF.

The chain recombines TRBV5-6 with TRBJ2-1, with 15 bases aligning to TRBD2. Trimming removed 4 bases from V and 12 bases from J; junction bases left unmatched: 8. The CDR3 has 15 amino acids. Germline loops: CDR1 SGHDT, CDR2 YYEEEE. The CDR3 reads CASSPGTSGGNMQFF. The DNA for the CDR3 is TGTGCCAGCAGCCCCGGGACTAGCGGGGGGAACATGCAGTTCTTC.

The J gene is TRBJ2-6, the V gene TRBV11-2; tentatively, D is TRBD1 (5 bases). The CDR3 extends over 17 amino acids. The ends were cut back, 5 bases at V and 0 bases at J, with 14 bases in the middle. CDR1 is SGHAT and CDR2 is FQNNGV in the germline V gene. The CDR3 sequence: CASSPLGQLSGANVLTF. CDR3 DNA sequence: TGTGCCAGCAGCCCTCTGGGGCAGCTCTCTGGGGCCAACGTCCTGACTTTC.

This clone was seen only once. This chain uses TRBV28 with TRBJ1-2, with D maybe TRBD1 (5 bases). Deletions cut 6 bases from V and 5 bases from J, with 25 bases between. This CDR3 is built from 17 residues. The germline V gene encodes CDR1 MDHEN and CDR2 SYDVKM. This CDR3 is CASRLPAQLGGGYGYTF. CDR3 coding DNA: TGTGCCAGCAGGCTTCCGGCCCAGTTGGGGGGAGGGTATGGCTACACCTTC.

The genes are TRBV6-2 or TRBV6-3 and TRBJ1-1; TRBD1 aligns across 11 bases. The CDR3 consists of 15 residues. V trimming: 4 bases; J trimming: 4 bases; junction bases outside the gene matches: 5. CDR1 MNHEY and CDR2 SVGEGT come from the germline V gene. CDR3 region: CASSFGQGAGTEAFF. The CDR3 DNA sequence: TGTGCCAGCAGTTTCGGACAGGGGGCGGGCACTGAAGCTTTCTTT.

The V gene is TRBV5-4, the J gene TRBJ1-2; the D gene is possibly TRBD1 (6 bases). Germline CDR1 SGHNT, CDR2 YYREEE (reference sequence). Trimming shortened V by 4 bases and J by 5 bases, and 24 bases separated the two germline ends. CDR3 length: 17 residues. CDR3: CASSGGGAGPAIYGYTF. The CDR3 bases are TGTGCCAGCAGCGGGGGGGGCGCGGGACCAGCAATTTATGGCTACACCTTC.